Shown below are 11 T cell receptor beta chains from a single sample sequenced in a study of blood T cell repertoires in COVID-19. Sequencing was performed with immunoSEQ multiplex PCR; in TCRdb, only in-frame clones are kept and a portion is missing. The repertoire has some 140,000 clones, about four fifths of them found once; the top ten carry around 13%. Sequencing used peripheral blood. The source of these receptors is a man of 80 years or more with acute or convalescent COVID-19.

Ten or more counts support this clone. The CDR3 sequence is CASSRDRLEVVRSYEQYF. The DNA of the CDR3 is TGCGCCAGCAGCCGAGACAGGTTAGAGGTCGTCAGAAGCTACGAGCAGTACTTC. The V call is TRBV5-1, the J call TRBJ2-7, with D possibly matching TRBD1 (6 bases). This CDR3 contains 18 residues. Trimming stripped 4 bases from V and 3 bases from J, with 26 bases between. The germline V gene encodes CDR1 SGHRS and CDR2 YFSETQ.

This chain connects TRBV6-6 to TRBJ2-1, with TRBD2 matching over 9 bases. The trim removed 5 bases at V and 0 bases at J, leaving 8 bases unmatched. Germline CDR1 reads MNHNY; CDR2 reads SVGAGI (reference sequence). CDR3 length equals 17 residues. CDR3 nucleotide sequence: TGTGCCAGCAGTCCAACTAGCGGGTCTGGCTCCTACAATGAGCAGTTCTTC. Encoded protein: CASSPTSGSGSYNEQFF.

This chain links TRBV11-2 with TRBJ2-7; possible D gene TRBD1, 6 bases. The CDR3 is 15 residues long. Trimming cost V 6 bases and J 1 base, with 16 bases left between them. Germline values: CDR1 SGHAT, CDR2 FQNNGV. Here the CDR3 DNA reads TGTGCCAGCAGGAGAACAGGACAGACATCCTACGAGCAGTACTTC. Translation: CASRRTGQTSYEQYF. Full variable domain (outside the CDR3, taken from reference TRBV11-2 and TRBJ2-7): EAGVAQSPRYKIIEKRQSVAFWCNPISGHATLYWYQQILGQGPKLLIQFQNNGVVDDSQLPKDRFSAERLKGVDSTLKIQPAKLEDSAVYLCASRRTGQTSYEQYFGPGTRLTVT.

V and J are TRBV5-1 and TRBJ2-3; tentative D call: TRBD2 (6 bases). The CDR3 is 14 residues long. V shed 3 bases and J shed 5 bases, with 13 bases lying between them. CDR1 is SGHRS and CDR2 is YFSETQ in the germline V gene. CDR3 coding DNA: TGCGCCAGCAGCTATCGGGACTCTCTAGATACGCAGTATTTT. It yields the protein CASSYRDSLDTQYF.

The chain couples TRBV6-5 to TRBJ2-1; tentatively, D is TRBD2 (5 bases). This CDR3 comprises 12 residues. CDR1 MNHEY and CDR2 SVGAGI come from the germline V gene. V shed 6 bases and J shed 9 bases, with 12 bases lying between them. CDR3 protein: CASRGGHGEQFF. The CDR3 DNA follows: TGTGCCAGCAGAGGCGGGCATGGTGAGCAGTTCTTC.

V gene TRBV25-1 combines with J gene TRBJ2-6; D is perhaps TRBD2 (5 bases). Between the trimmed V and J ends, which lost 0 bases and 2 bases, there was a span of 14 bases. The CDR3 is made up of 18 amino acids. The germline V gene encodes CDR1 MGHDK and CDR2 SYGVNS. The CDR3 DNA reads TGTGCCAGCAGTGAATATGACGGGGTAAGGACTGGGGCCAACGTCCTGACTTTC. Protein: CASSEYDGVRTGANVLTF.

The chain has TRBV9 and TRBJ2-5, with 10 bases lining up with TRBD2. Germline V CDR1 and CDR2: SGDLS, YYNGEE. The J segment lost 3 bases and the V segment lost 0 bases, leaving 8 bases of the junction unmatched. CDR3 length: 17 amino acids. Here the CDR3 DNA reads TGTGCCAGCAGCGTAGGGGTAGCGGGGGGTCTAAAAGAGACCCAGTACTTC. Amino acid sequence: CASSVGVAGGLKETQYF.

This clone was counted once. The genes are TRBV11-2 and TRBJ2-1; 7 nucleotides agree with TRBD1. V shed 1 base, J shed 5 bases, and the junction held 5 bases outside the gene matches. Germline CDR1 reads SGHAT; CDR2 reads FQNNGV. The CDR3 sequence is 15 residues long. This CDR3 reads CASSLAGTENNEQFF. CDR3 in DNA: TGTGCCAGCAGCTTAGCTGGGACAGAGAACAATGAGCAGTTCTTC.

V and J are TRBV4-1 and TRBJ2-5; TRBD1 aligns across 7 bases. Germline CDR1 MGHRA, CDR2 YSYEKL. The CDR3 is made up of 17 amino acids. V lost 0 bases to trimming and J lost 6 bases; unmatched junction nucleotides: 13. CDR3: CASSQDPNEGAMKTQYF. CDR3 sequence (DNA): TGCGCCAGCAGCCAAGACCCAAACGAGGGGGCGATGAAGACCCAGTACTTC.

The rearrangement links TRBV10-3 to TRBJ2-5, with TRBD1 identical over 7 bases. This CDR3 has 11 amino acids. J was trimmed by 3 bases and V by 10 bases; bases with no gene match: 2. Germline lookup yields CDR1 ENHRY and CDR2 SYGVKD. The CDR3 spells CATGQKETQYF. CDR3 coding DNA: TGTGCCACGGGACAGAAAGAGACCCAGTACTTC.

V is TRBV7-2 and J is TRBJ1-6; D is uncertain. Trimming pared 3 bases from V and 9 bases from J, leaving 15 bases between. Germline-derived CDR1 and CDR2 are SGHTA and FQGNSA. CDR3 length: 15 residues. CDR3 sequence (DNA): TGTGCCAGCAGCTTGAGAGACGCGAGGGCTTCACCCCTCCACTTT. Protein: CASSLRDARASPLHF.